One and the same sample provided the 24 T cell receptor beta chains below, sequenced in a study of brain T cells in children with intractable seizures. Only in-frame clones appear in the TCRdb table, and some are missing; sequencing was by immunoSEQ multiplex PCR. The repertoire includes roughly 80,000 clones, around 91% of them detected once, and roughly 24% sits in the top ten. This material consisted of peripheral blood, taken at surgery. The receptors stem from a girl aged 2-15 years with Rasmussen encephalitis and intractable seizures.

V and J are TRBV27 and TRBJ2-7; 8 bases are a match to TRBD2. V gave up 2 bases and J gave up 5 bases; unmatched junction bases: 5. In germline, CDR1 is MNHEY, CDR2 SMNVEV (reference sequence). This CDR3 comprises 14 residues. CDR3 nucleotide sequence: TGTGCCAGCAGTTTAAGTAGCGGGGAGGACGAGCAGTACTTC. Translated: CASSLSSGEDEQYF.

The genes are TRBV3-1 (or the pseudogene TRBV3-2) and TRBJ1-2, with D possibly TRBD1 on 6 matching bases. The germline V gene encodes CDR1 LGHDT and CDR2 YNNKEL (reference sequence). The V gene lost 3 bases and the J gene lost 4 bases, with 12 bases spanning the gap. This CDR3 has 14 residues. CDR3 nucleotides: TGTGCCAGCAGCCAGGGACAAGGAGGCTATGGCTACACCTTC. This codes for CASSQGQGGYGYTF.

The CDR3 sequence: CASSLGSGLAQETQYF. DNA of the CDR3: TGTGCCAGCAGCCTTGGCTCAGGACTAGCTCAAGAGACCCAGTACTTC. The V and J genes are TRBV4-2 and TRBJ2-5; 8 nucleotides match TRBD2. The CDR3 is 16 amino acids. The ends lost 4 bases at V and 2 bases at J; junction bases unmatched: 9. In germline, CDR1 is LGHNA, CDR2 YNFKEQ.

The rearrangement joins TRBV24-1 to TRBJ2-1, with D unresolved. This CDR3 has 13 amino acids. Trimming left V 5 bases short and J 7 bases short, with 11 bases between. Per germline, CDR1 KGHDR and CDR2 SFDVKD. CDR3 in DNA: TGTGCCACCAGTGCGGTTGTGGGGAATGAGCAGTTCTTC. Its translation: CATSAVVGNEQFF.

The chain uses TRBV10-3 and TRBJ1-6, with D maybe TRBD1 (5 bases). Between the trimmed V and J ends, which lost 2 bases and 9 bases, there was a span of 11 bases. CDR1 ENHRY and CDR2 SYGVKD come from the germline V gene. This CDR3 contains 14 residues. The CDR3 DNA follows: TGTGCCATCAGTGAGGCAGGGAATTCTTCACCCCTCCACTTT. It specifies CAISEAGNSSPLHF.

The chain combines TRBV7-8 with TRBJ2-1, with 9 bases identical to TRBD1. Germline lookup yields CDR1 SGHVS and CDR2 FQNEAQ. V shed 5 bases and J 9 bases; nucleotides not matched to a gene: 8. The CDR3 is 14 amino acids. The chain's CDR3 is CASSDRGSYGEQFF. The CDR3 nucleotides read TGTGCCAGCAGCGACAGGGGGTCATATGGTGAGCAGTTCTTC. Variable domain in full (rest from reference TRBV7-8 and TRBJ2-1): GAGVSQSPRYKVAKRGQDVALRCDPISGHVSLFWYQQALGQGPEFLTYFQNEAQLDKSGLPSDRFFAERPEGSVSTLKIQRTQQEDSAVYLCASSDRGSYGEQFFGPGTRLTVL.

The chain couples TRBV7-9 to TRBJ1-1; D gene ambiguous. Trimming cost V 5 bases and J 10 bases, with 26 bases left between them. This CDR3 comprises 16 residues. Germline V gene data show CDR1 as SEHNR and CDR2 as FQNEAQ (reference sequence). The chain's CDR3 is CASSPSGKAAAGRAFF. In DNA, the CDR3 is TGTGCCAGCAGCCCATCCGGCAAGGCCGCGGCGGGTAGAGCTTTCTTT.

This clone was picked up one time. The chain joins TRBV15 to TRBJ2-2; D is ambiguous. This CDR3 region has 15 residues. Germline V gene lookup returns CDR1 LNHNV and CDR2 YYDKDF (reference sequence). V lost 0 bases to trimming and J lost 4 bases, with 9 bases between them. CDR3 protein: CATSRDWLLTGELFF. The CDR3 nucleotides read TGTGCCACCAGCAGAGACTGGCTCCTCACCGGGGAGCTGTTTTTT.

CDR3 sequence: CASSSQGNHYEQYF. For the CDR3, the DNA is TGTGCCAGCAGCTCTCAGGGGAACCACTACGAGCAGTACTTC. This chain uses TRBV7-2 with TRBJ2-7, with a tentative D call TRBD1 (6 bases). Between the trimmed V and J ends, which lost 4 bases and 3 bases, there was a span of 13 bases. Germline V gene lookup returns CDR1 SGHTA and CDR2 FQGNSA. This CDR3 is 14 amino acids long.

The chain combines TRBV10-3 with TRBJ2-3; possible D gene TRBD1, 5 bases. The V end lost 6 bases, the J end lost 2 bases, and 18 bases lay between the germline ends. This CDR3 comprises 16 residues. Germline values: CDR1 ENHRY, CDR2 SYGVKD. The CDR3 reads CAIRRTGVLDTDTQYF. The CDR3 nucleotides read TGTGCCATCAGGCGAACAGGCGTACTCGACACAGATACGCAGTATTTT.

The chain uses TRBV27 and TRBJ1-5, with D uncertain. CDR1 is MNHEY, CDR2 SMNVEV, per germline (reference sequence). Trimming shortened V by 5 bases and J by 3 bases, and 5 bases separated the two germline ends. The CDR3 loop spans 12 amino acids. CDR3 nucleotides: TGTGCCAGCAGTCACTACAATCAGCCCCAGCATTTT. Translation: CASSHYNQPQHF.

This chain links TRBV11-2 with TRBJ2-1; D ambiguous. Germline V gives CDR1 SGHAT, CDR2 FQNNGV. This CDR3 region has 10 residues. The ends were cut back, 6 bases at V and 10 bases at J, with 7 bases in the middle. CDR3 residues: CASRINEQFF. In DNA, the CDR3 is TGTGCCAGCAGGATAAACGAGCAGTTCTTC.

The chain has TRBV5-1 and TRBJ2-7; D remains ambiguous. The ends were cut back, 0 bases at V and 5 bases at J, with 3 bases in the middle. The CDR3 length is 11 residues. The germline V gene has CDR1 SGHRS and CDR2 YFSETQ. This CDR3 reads CASSLEHEQYF. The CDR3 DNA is TGCGCCAGCAGCTTGGAACACGAGCAGTACTTC.

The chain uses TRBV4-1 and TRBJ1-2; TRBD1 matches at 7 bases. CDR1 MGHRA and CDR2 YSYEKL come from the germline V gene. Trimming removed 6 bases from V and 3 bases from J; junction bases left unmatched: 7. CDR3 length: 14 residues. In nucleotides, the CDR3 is TGCGCCAGCAGTGGGGGGGACAGAGACTATGGCTACACCTTC. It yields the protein CASSGGDRDYGYTF.

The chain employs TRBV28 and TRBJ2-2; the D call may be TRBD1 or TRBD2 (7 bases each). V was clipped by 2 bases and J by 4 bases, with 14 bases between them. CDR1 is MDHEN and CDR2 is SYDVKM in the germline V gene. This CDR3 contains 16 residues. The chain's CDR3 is CASSLRGGGFTGELFF. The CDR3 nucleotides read TGTGCCAGCAGTTTACGGGGAGGGGGCTTCACCGGGGAGCTGTTTTTT.

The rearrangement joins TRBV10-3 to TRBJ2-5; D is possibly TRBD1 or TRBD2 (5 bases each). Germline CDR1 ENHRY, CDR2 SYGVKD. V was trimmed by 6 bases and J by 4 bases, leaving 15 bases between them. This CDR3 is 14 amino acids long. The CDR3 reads CAISHGAGRETQYF. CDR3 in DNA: TGTGCCATCAGCCACGGGGCAGGAAGAGAGACCCAGTACTTC.

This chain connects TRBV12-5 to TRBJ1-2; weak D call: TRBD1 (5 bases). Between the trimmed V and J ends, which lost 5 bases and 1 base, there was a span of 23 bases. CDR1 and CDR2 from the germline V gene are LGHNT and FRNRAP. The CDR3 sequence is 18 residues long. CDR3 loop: CASGPHTGDGRRNYGYTF. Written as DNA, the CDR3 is TGTGCTAGTGGTCCGCACACCGGGGACGGGCGGCGTAACTATGGCTACACCTTC.

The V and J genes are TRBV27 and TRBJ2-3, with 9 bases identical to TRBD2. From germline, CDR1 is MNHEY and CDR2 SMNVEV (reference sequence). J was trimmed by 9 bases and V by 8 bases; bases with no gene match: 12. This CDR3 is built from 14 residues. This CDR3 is CASDVSGGLGTQYF. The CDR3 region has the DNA TGTGCCAGCGACGTCAGCGGGGGGCTCGGGACGCAGTATTTT.

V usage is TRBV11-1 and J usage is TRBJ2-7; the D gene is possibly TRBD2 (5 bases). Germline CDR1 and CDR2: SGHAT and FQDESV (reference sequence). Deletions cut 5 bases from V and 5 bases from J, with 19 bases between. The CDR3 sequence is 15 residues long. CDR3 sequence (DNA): TGTGCCAGCAGCCATATTCCCGACGGGAAAAACGAGCAGTACTTC. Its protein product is CASSHIPDGKNEQYF. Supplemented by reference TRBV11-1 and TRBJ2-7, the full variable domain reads EAEVAQSPRYKITEKSQAVAFWCDPISGHATLYWYRQILGQGPELLVQFQDESVVDDSQLPKDRFSAERLKGVDSTLKIQPAELGDSAMYLCASSHIPDGKNEQYFGPGTRLTVT.

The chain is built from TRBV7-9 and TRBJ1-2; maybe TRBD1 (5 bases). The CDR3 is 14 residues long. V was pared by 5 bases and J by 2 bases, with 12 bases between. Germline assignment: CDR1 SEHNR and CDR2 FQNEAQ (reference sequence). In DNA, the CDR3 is TGTGCCAGCAGCATGGTGGGACGGAACTATGGCTACACCTTC. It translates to CASSMVGRNYGYTF.

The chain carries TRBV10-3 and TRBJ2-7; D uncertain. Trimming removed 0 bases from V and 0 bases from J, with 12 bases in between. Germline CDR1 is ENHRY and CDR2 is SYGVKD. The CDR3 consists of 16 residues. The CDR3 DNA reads TGTGCCATCAGTGAGTCAAAGGCAGCAAGCTCCTACGAGCAGTACTTC. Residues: CAISESKAASSYEQYF.

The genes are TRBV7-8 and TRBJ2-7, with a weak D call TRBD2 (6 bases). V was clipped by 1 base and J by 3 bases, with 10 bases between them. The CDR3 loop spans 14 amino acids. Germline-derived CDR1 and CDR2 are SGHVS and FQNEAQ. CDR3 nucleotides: TGTGCCAGCAGCTTAGAGGAGGGTTACTACGAGCAGTACTTC. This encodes CASSLEEGYYEQYF.

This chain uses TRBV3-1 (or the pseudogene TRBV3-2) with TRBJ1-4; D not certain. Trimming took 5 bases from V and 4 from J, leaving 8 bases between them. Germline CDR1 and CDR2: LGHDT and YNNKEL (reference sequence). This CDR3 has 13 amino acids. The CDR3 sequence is CASSDRLNEKLFF. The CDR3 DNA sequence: TGTGCCAGCAGCGACCGCCTTAATGAAAAACTGTTTTTT.

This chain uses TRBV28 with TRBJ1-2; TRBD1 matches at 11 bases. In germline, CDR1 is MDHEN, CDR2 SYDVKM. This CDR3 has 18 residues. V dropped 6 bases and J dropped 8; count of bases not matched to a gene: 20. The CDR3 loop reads CASSPGTGGILIADGYTF. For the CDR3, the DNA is TGTGCCAGCAGCCCTGGGACAGGGGGAATTCTGATTGCGGACGGCTACACCTTC.